This T cell receptor beta chain was retrieved from a study of T cells in Graves' hyperthyroidism and ophthalmopathy. Study findings and constraints: In the analysis, a 13 V-J model separated ophthalmopathy from stable hyperthyroidism.

Patients counted as stable if ophthalmopathy did not develop within 18 months. Orbital computed tomography, thyroid ultrasound, serum thyroxine and TRAb, and clinical symptoms together informed the diagnoses. The authors took PBMCs from roughly 9.3 ml fresh peripheral blood. What was amplified from RNA transcripts were TCR beta CDR3 regions. TCR CDR3 regions were first amplified by RT-PCR with HTBI primers. TCRdb re-derived calls from the multiplex PCR reads in MiXCR, one entry per CDR3 protein. This table has roughly 420,000 distinct CDR3 sequences, approximately 15% appearing once. This CDR3 comprises 14 residues. Losses at the gene ends were 10 bases for V and 3 bases for J; bases not matched to a gene: 12. CDR1 and CDR2 (germline): LNHDA, SQIVND (reference sequence). In this sample, this clonotype turned up a few times. The target antigen is unknown.

The clonotype was recovered from a woman aged 18-29 years with Graves' hyperthyroidism. Sequencing was carried out using blood. This chain links TRBV19 with TRBJ2-7; 7 bases agree with TRBD2. The CDR3 spells CATKPGGGGYEQYF. In nucleotides, the CDR3 is TGTGCCACCAAACCTGGGGGGGGGGGCTACGAGCAGTACTTC.